This passage covers 29 T cell receptor beta chains from one sample sequenced in a study of blood T cell repertoires in COVID-19. The protocol was immunoSEQ multiplex PCR, while the TCRdb copy is restricted to in-frame clones and leaves out a portion. The sample has over 85,000 clones, 80% to 90% seen once. The sequenced sample consisted of peripheral blood. The receptor set was obtained from a man aged 55 to 70 with acute or convalescent COVID-19.

This sequence joins TRBV24-1 and TRBJ1-5; possibly TRBD1 for D (6 bases). The V end lost 4 bases, the J end lost 0 bases, and 9 bases lay between the germline ends. The germline CDR1 and CDR2 sequences are KGHDR and SFDVKD. CDR3 length: 15 residues. This chain's CDR3 is CATSETGHSNQPQHF. The CDR3 DNA is TGTGCCACCAGTGAGACGGGACATAGCAATCAGCCCCAGCATTTT.

The chain couples TRBV4-1 to TRBJ2-7; D remains ambiguous. Germline V gene lookup returns CDR1 MGHRA and CDR2 YSYEKL. Trimming cost V 0 bases and J 3 bases, with 6 bases left between them. The CDR3 is 13 residues long. The CDR3: CASSQDGGYEQYF. The CDR3 DNA is TGCGCCAGCAGCCAAGATGGCGGCTACGAGCAGTACTTC.

The chain is built from TRBV2 and TRBJ1-1, with no clear D. With 7 bases removed from V and 1 base from J, the gap between germline ends came to 13 bases. CDR3 length equals 14 residues. Germline V CDR1 and CDR2: SNHLY, FYNNEI. The CDR3, as DNA: TGTGCCAGCATGAGGGAGGTAACGAACACTGAAGCTTTCTTT. Protein: CASMREVTNTEAFF.

The chain is built from TRBV7-8 and TRBJ1-6, with a weak D call TRBD1 (5 bases). Germline V gene data show CDR1 as SGHVS and CDR2 as FQNEAQ. The CDR3 is 17 residues long. V was trimmed by 5 bases and J by 3 bases, leaving 17 bases between them. The CDR3 region is CASSLYRQSIYNSPLHF. The CDR3 region has the DNA TGTGCCAGCAGCCTCTACCGACAGTCTATCTATAATTCACCCCTCCACTTT. The variable domain in full, with the rest retrieved from reference TRBV7-8 and TRBJ1-6, is GAGVSQSPRYKVAKRGQDVALRCDPISGHVSLFWYQQALGQGPEFLTYFQNEAQLDKSGLPSDRFFAERPEGSVSTLKIQRTQQEDSAVYLCASSLYRQSIYNSPLHFGNGTRLTVT.

The chain carries TRBV7-2 and TRBJ2-7; 11 bases align to TRBD1. The germline gives CDR1 SGHTA, CDR2 FQGNSA. The V gene end was trimmed by 4 bases and the J gene end by 2 bases; junction bases not matched to a gene: 4. The CDR3 loop spans 15 amino acids. The DNA of the CDR3 is TGTGCCAGCAGCTATGGACAGGGGGCCACCTACGAGCAGTACTTC. Encoded protein: CASSYGQGATYEQYF.

As for this clone: The same CDR3 can be traced to other DNA sequences in this sample. The rearrangement uses TRBV28 and TRBJ1-2, with 12 bases fitting TRBD1. CDR1 MDHEN and CDR2 SYDVKM come from the germline V gene. This CDR3 has 15 amino acids. J lost 8 bases, V lost 5 bases, and 9 bases had no gene match. The CDR3 loop reads CASSLRDRGRGGYTF. The DNA for the CDR3 is TGTGCCAGCAGTCTCCGGGACAGGGGGCGGGGAGGCTACACCTTC.

This clone was detected only a few times. The V gene is TRBV30, the J gene TRBJ2-7; 10 positions agree with TRBD1. J was trimmed by 3 bases and V by 0 bases; bases with no gene match: 5. The CDR3 loop spans 15 amino acids. Germline V lookup: CDR1 GTSNPN, CDR2 SVGIG (reference sequence). CDR3 protein: CAWSVAGTGDYEQYF. CDR3 sequence (DNA): TGTGCCTGGAGTGTAGCCGGGACAGGGGACTACGAGCAGTACTTC. Together with reference TRBV30 and TRBJ2-7, the CDR3 gives the full variable domain: SQTIHQWPATLVQPVGSPLSLECTVEGTSNPNLYWYRQAAGRGLQLLFYSVGIGQISSEVPQNLSASRPQDRQFILSSKKLLLSDSGFYLCAWSVAGTGDYEQYFGPGTRLTVT.

V usage is TRBV30 and J usage is TRBJ2-1, with TRBD1 identical over 7 bases. V shed 3 bases, J shed 3 bases, and the junction held 8 bases outside the gene matches. This CDR3 has 15 amino acids. Germline assignment: CDR1 GTSNPN and CDR2 SVGIG (reference sequence). The CDR3 region has the DNA TGTGCCTGGAGCTTTCTGGGACAGAACTACAATGAGCAGTTCTTC. As protein: CAWSFLGQNYNEQFF. Complete variable domain (other parts from reference TRBV30 and TRBJ2-1): SQTIHQWPATLVQPVGSPLSLECTVEGTSNPNLYWYRQAAGRGLQLLFYSVGIGQISSEVPQNLSASRPQDRQFILSSKKLLLSDSGFYLCAWSFLGQNYNEQFFGPGTRLTVL.

V gene TRBV6-5 combines with J gene TRBJ2-1, with 9 bases aligning to TRBD1. J was trimmed by 6 bases and V by 5 bases; bases with no gene match: 8. CDR1 and CDR2 (germline): MNHEY, SVGAGI. The CDR3 runs to 15 residues. The CDR3 nucleotides read TGTGCCAGCAGTCTGACAGGGGGACATATCAATGAGCAGTTCTTC. This codes for CASSLTGGHINEQFF.

This clone was seen a handful of times. The V and J genes are TRBV18 and TRBJ2-2, with 8 bases matching TRBD2. V dropped 2 bases and J dropped 1; count of bases not matched to a gene: 9. The CDR3 runs 18 residues. Germline loops: CDR1 KGHSH, CDR2 LQKENI. CDR3 sequence reads: CASSPSPQRGMNTGELFF. CDR3 nucleotide sequence: TGTGCCAGCTCACCAAGCCCCCAGCGGGGGATGAACACCGGGGAGCTGTTTTTT.

The rearrangement links TRBV4-1 to TRBJ1-5; TRBD1 aligns across 10 bases. Germline values: CDR1 MGHRA, CDR2 YSYEKL. V trimming: 4 bases; J trimming: 9 bases; junction bases outside the gene matches: 12. The CDR3 spans 16 residues. In DNA form, the CDR3 reads TGCGCCAGCAGCCGGGAGGGACAGGGGACTTCAGGGCCCCAGCATTTT. Its translation is CASSREGQGTSGPQHF.

The chain combines TRBV28 with TRBJ1-5; D perhaps matches TRBD1 (5 bases). Per germline, CDR1 MDHEN and CDR2 SYDVKM. This CDR3 is built from 16 residues. The ends were cut back, 3 bases at V and 3 bases at J, with 15 bases in the middle. This chain's CDR3 is CASSLGRDEDNQPQHF. CDR3 coding DNA: TGTGCCAGCAGTTTGGGGAGGGACGAGGACAATCAGCCCCAGCATTTT. The variable domain in full, completed from reference TRBV28 and TRBJ1-5, reads DVKVTQSSRYLVKRTGEKVFLECVQDMDHENMFWYRQDPGLGLRLIYFSYDVKMKEKGDIPEGYSVSREKKERFSLILESASTNQTSMYLCASSLGRDEDNQPQHFGDGTRLSIL.

The chain links TRBV19 to TRBJ1-5; D gene uncertain. V dropped 1 base and J dropped 0 bases, with 7 bases sitting between them. The CDR3 sequence is 15 residues long. CDR1 and CDR2 from the germline V gene are LNHDA and SQIVND (reference sequence). CDR3 sequence (DNA): TGTGCCAGTAGTATAGGGGCAGGTAGCAATCAGCCCCAGCATTTT. Its protein is CASSIGAGSNQPQHF.

The chain recombines TRBV18 with TRBJ2-3, with TRBD2 as a possible D gene (5 bases). The V end was cut by 3 bases, the J end by 5 bases, with 6 bases between. This CDR3 comprises 12 residues. The germline gives CDR1 KGHSH, CDR2 LQKENI. CDR3: CASSPSGDTQYF. The DNA for the CDR3 is TGTGCCAGCTCACCGAGCGGAGATACGCAGTATTTT.

The chain links TRBV7-2 to TRBJ2-7; TRBD1 aligns across 9 bases. V shed 1 base, J shed 2 bases, and the junction held 6 bases outside the gene matches. There are 16 residues in the CDR3. Germline lookup yields CDR1 SGHTA and CDR2 FQGNSA. CDR3 bases: TGTGCCAGCAGCTTAGATCGACAGGGGGGGGCCTACGAGCAGTACTTC. Translating gives CASSLDRQGGAYEQYF.

This clone was seen only once. The V call is TRBV28, the J call TRBJ2-2, with 7 bases fitting TRBD1. Germline CDR1 reads MDHEN; CDR2 reads SYDVKM. CDR3 size: 18 residues. The junction had 18 bases not matched to a gene; V was cut back by 8 bases and J by 3 bases. CDR3 sequence (DNA): TGTGCCAGCGACCCCCGGAGAGGGGGCGGTTACTACACCGGGGAGCTGTTTTTT. It yields the protein CASDPRRGGGYYTGELFF.

The chain couples TRBV5-6 to TRBJ1-1; D gene uncertain. V gave up 3 bases and J gave up 7 bases, with 7 bases separating them. From germline, CDR1 is SGHDT and CDR2 YYEEEE. The CDR3 is made up of 11 amino acids. The DNA for the CDR3 is TGTGCCAGCAGCTCCCCCGTTGAAGCTTTCTTT. It is translated as CASSSPVEAFF.

This chain joins TRBV4-1 and TRBJ1-4; D is undetermined. Trimming left V 4 bases short and J 7 bases short, with 16 bases between. The CDR3 length is 15 residues. Germline CDR1 is MGHRA and CDR2 is YSYEKL. The CDR3, as DNA: TGCGCCAGCAGCCGACAAGAATCGCCTACTGAAAAACTGTTTTTT. Protein product: CASSRQESPTEKLFF.

This chain connects TRBV6-5 to TRBJ1-4, with TRBD1 as a possible D gene (6 bases). The germline gives CDR1 MNHEY, CDR2 SVGAGI. The V end lost 8 bases, the J end lost 4 bases, and 14 bases lay between the germline ends. The CDR3 covers 14 residues. CDR3 DNA sequence: TGTGCCAGCCATCCGGGGGGCCTTAATGAAAAACTGTTTTTT. This codes for CASHPGGLNEKLFF.

This clone was counted a single time. This chain joins TRBV27 and TRBJ1-6; D not certain. CDR1 is MNHEY and CDR2 is SMNVEV in the germline V gene (reference sequence). Trimming cost V 6 bases and J 9 bases, with 18 bases left between them. This CDR3 contains 15 residues. CDR3 in amino acids: CASRNARTSGSPLHF. CDR3 nucleotides: TGTGCCAGCAGGAATGCACGAACCAGCGGTTCACCCCTCCACTTT.

This chain connects TRBV5-1 to TRBJ1-3; possibly TRBD1 for D (6 bases). The germline V and J ends were trimmed by 4 bases and 0 bases, with 14 bases remaining between them. CDR3 size: 16 residues. In germline, CDR1 is SGHRS, CDR2 YFSETQ. CDR3 sequence: CASSEQGTASGNTIYF. The CDR3 coding sequence is TGCGCCAGCAGCGAGCAGGGGACGGCCTCTGGAAACACCATATATTTT.

The table lists this clone with a few counts. J is TRBJ2-7 and V is TRBV2, with D unresolved. V was pared by 7 bases and J by 2 bases, with 6 bases between. CDR1 and CDR2 from the germline V gene are SNHLY and FYNNEI. This CDR3 has 11 residues. The CDR3 loop reads CASTITYEQYV. CDR3 sequence (DNA): TGTGCCAGCACAATCACCTACGAGCAGTACGTC.

The rearrangement uses TRBV5-1 and TRBJ1-5; 8 positions match TRBD1. The CDR3 covers 13 residues. Germline CDR1 and CDR2: SGHRS and YFSETQ. The V gene end was trimmed by 0 bases and the J gene end by 7 bases; junction bases not matched to a gene: 0. CDR3 nucleotide sequence: TGCGCCAGCAGCTTGGGGACAGGGCAGCCCCAGCATTTT. It translates to CASSLGTGQPQHF.

The gene calls are TRBV28 and TRBJ1-5; D is possibly TRBD1 (6 bases). CDR1 is MDHEN, CDR2 SYDVKM, per germline. Trimming stripped 6 bases from V and 2 bases from J, with 8 bases between. The CDR3 extends over 13 amino acids. The CDR3 coding sequence is TGTGCCAGCAGACCAGGGGGCAATCAGCCCCAGCATTTT. It encodes CASRPGGNQPQHF.

The chain combines TRBV6-5 with TRBJ2-1; TRBD2 aligns across 11 bases. CDR3 length: 16 residues. With 2 bases clipped from V and 8 bases from J, the junction kept 8 bases outside the gene matches. Germline assignment: CDR1 MNHEY and CDR2 SVGAGI. The CDR3 region is CASSYTKLAGVYEQFF. In nucleotides, the CDR3 is TGTGCCAGCAGTTACACCAAACTAGCGGGGGTGTATGAGCAGTTCTTC.

The chain has TRBV28 and TRBJ2-3, with 11 bases identical to TRBD2. Germline CDR1 and CDR2: MDHEN and SYDVKM. There are 17 residues in the CDR3. V shed 4 bases, J shed 2 bases, and the junction held 8 bases outside the gene matches. In DNA, the CDR3 is TGTGCCAGCAGTTCACTATTAGCGGGGGGGGACACAGATACGCAGTATTTT. Protein sequence: CASSSLLAGGDTDTQYF.

The chain uses TRBV29-1 and TRBJ1-1; maybe TRBD1 (5 bases). Germline CDR1 and CDR2: SQVTM and ANQGSEA. The CDR3 is made up of 13 amino acids. The V end was cut by 4 bases, the J end by 1 base, with 10 bases between. The CDR3 DNA is TGCAGCGTTGTACGGACACAGAACACTGAAGCTTTCTTT. It is translated as CSVVRTQNTEAFF. The full variable domain, completed using reference TRBV29-1 and TRBJ1-1, is SAVISQKPSRDICQRGTSLTIQCQVDSQVTMMFWYRQQPGQSLTLIATANQGSEATYESGFVIDKFPISRPNLTFSTLTVSNMSPEDSSIYLCSVVRTQNTEAFFGQGTRLTVV.

In its sample, this clone was seen once. The chain couples TRBV3-1 (or the pseudogene TRBV3-2) to TRBJ2-2; D not resolved. CDR1 and CDR2 from the germline V gene are LGHDT and YNNKEL (reference sequence). The V end was cut by 2 bases, the J end by 5 bases, with 6 bases between. The CDR3 totals 13 residues. In DNA form, the CDR3 reads TGTGCCAGCAGCCAACGGGTTACCGGGGAGCTGTTTTTT. Its translation: CASSQRVTGELFF.

The V call is TRBV12-3 or TRBV12-4, the J call TRBJ2-2, with D unclear. The CDR3 extends over 12 amino acids. V lost 7 bases and J lost 9, with 12 bases in between. The DNA for the CDR3 is TGTGCCAGCAAGCCCGTGGTTAGGGAGCTGTTTTTT. It codes for CASKPVVRELFF.